This TCR beta chain emerged from a study of T cell responses to AZD1222 COVID-19 vaccine. CDR1 is LNHDA and CDR2 is SQIVND in the germline V gene (reference sequence). The CDR3 is 16 residues long. With V trimmed by 4 bases and J by 5 bases, 14 bases remained unmatched. The repertoire was sequenced with immunoSEQ multiplex PCR; TCRdb's copy has only in-frame clones and lacks some. The sample comprises fewer than 200,000 clones, about 91% of which are singletons, and roughly 4.4% rests with the top ten. The sequence derives from an adult in good health. The specimen was peripheral blood, collected on day 0 of MenACWY control vaccination. V usage is TRBV19 and J usage is TRBJ2-7; 7 nucleotides match TRBD2. CDR3 in amino acids: CASSTPGRERRNEQYF. CDR3 DNA: TGTGCCAGTAGTACCCCAGGGAGGGAAAGGAGGAACGAGCAGTACTTC. Supplemented by reference TRBV19 and TRBJ2-7, the full variable domain reads DGGITQSPKYLFRKEGQNVTLSCEQNLNHDAMYWYRQDPGQGLRLIYYSQIVNDFQKGDIAEGYSVSREKKESFPLTVTSAQKNPTAFYLCASSTPGRERRNEQYFGPGTRLTVT.